The 20 T cell receptor beta chains in this list originate from one sample, sequenced in a study of CD8 T cells in Susac syndrome. The authors reverse transcribed roughly 0.5 to 1 ug RNA with random hexamers. From the immunoSEQ multiplex PCR reads, TCRdb called clonotypes with MiXCR, one entry per CDR3 protein. The repertoire holds approximately 180,000 distinct CDR3 sequences, with about 93% as singletons. Sequencing was done on a sample of CD4+ T cells from PBMCs. The receptors come from a human donor with Susac syndrome.

The V and J genes are TRBV3-1 and TRBJ2-7; TRBD2 agrees at 7 bases. The CDR3 is 14 residues long. The junction had 2 bases not matched to a gene; V was cut back by 1 base and J by 2 bases. From germline, CDR1 is LGHDT and CDR2 YNNKEL (reference sequence). In DNA, the CDR3 is TGTGCCAGCAGCCAAGGGCTAGCGGCCTACGAGCAGTACTTC. Translating it yields CASSQGLAAYEQYF.

J is TRBJ2-3 and V is TRBV12-3 or TRBV12-4; D is undetermined. The CDR3 extends over 11 amino acids. V was shortened by 4 bases and J by 8 bases, with 7 bases between the two germline ends. The CDR3 DNA is TGTGCCAGCAGTTGGACCGGTACGCAGTATTTT. Translating gives CASSWTGTQYF.

The J gene is TRBJ2-3, the V gene TRBV20-1; 10 bases fit TRBD1. The CDR3 consists of 14 residues. Trimming cost V 6 bases and J 1 base; bases outside gene matches: 4. CDR1 is DFQATT, CDR2 SNEGSKA, per germline (reference sequence). The CDR3 nucleotides read TGCAGTGCAGCCGGGACAGGGGGCACAGATACGCAGTATTTT. It codes for CSAAGTGGTDTQYF.

This chain uses TRBV7-2 with TRBJ1-3; the match to TRBD1 covers 7 bases. Germline trimming cut 5 bases from V and 4 bases from J; bases unmatched to any gene: 8. The V gene's germline CDR1 is SGHTA and CDR2 FQGNSA. The CDR3 runs to 15 residues. This CDR3 is CASSTPDRHGNTIYF. Written as DNA, the CDR3 is TGTGCCAGCAGCACCCCGGACAGGCACGGAAACACCATATATTTT. Supplemented by reference TRBV7-2 and TRBJ1-3, the full variable domain reads GAGVSQSPSNKVTEKGKDVELRCDPISGHTALYWYRQSLGQGLEFLIYFQGNSAPDKSGLPSDRFSAERTGGSVSTLTIQRTQQEDSAVYLCASSTPDRHGNTIYFGEGSWLTVV.

This clonotype was detected only once. The chain combines TRBV18 with TRBJ2-3; D is possibly TRBD2 (5 bases). CDR1 is KGHSH and CDR2 is LQKENI in the germline V gene. This CDR3 contains 16 residues. Trimming left V 5 bases short and J 0 bases short, with 15 bases between. The CDR3: CASSARTGLSTDTQYF. For the CDR3, the DNA is TGTGCCAGCTCAGCGCGGACTGGCCTTAGCACAGATACGCAGTATTTT.

The chain couples TRBV28 to TRBJ2-7, with 12 bases that match TRBD2. The germline gives CDR1 MDHEN, CDR2 SYDVKM. This CDR3 has 16 amino acids. Germline trimming cut 0 bases from V and 0 bases from J; bases unmatched to any gene: 0. DNA for the CDR3: TGTGCCAGCAGTTTATGGACTAGCGGGAGCTCCTACGAGCAGTACTTC. Its translation: CASSLWTSGSSYEQYF.

The chain recombines TRBV20-1 with TRBJ2-1; D is unclear. CDR3 length: 15 residues. Germline CDR1 DFQATT, CDR2 SNEGSKA (reference sequence). The ends were cut back, 1 base at V and 0 bases at J, with 10 bases in the middle. CDR3: CSARGRRSSYNEQFF. The CDR3 coding sequence is TGCAGTGCTAGAGGGCGCAGGAGCTCCTACAATGAGCAGTTCTTC.

CDR3 residues: CASSPYGAGDTEAFF. For the CDR3, the DNA is TGTGCCAGCTCACCATACGGGGCAGGGGACACTGAAGCTTTCTTT. This rearrangement joins TRBV18 to TRBJ1-1; TRBD1 might be the D (6 bases). CDR1 is KGHSH, CDR2 LQKENI, per germline. The CDR3 sequence is 15 residues long. Trimming left V 2 bases short and J 3 bases short, with 13 bases between.

The chain employs TRBV6-5 and TRBJ2-1; weak D call: TRBD1 (6 bases). CDR1 is MNHEY and CDR2 is SVGAGI in the germline V gene. Deletions cut 5 bases from V and 2 bases from J, with 13 bases between. The CDR3 totals 15 residues. The CDR3 loop reads CASSPARTAYNEQFF. The CDR3 nucleotides are TGTGCCAGCAGTCCCGCCCGGACAGCCTACAATGAGCAGTTCTTC.

The J gene is TRBJ2-7, the V gene TRBV30, with no clear D. Looked up from germline, CDR1 is GTSNPN and CDR2 is SVGIG (reference sequence). The CDR3 contains 13 residues. V gave up 5 bases and J gave up 7 bases, with 18 bases separating them. The CDR3 loop reads CAWAPNLGGEQYF. Here the CDR3 DNA reads TGTGCCTGGGCCCCGAACCTCGGTGGGGAGCAGTACTTC.

The chain uses TRBV9 and TRBJ1-1, with 9 bases fitting TRBD1. J gave up 0 bases and V 4 bases, and 7 bases lay outside the gene matches. From germline, CDR1 is SGDLS and CDR2 YYNGEE. The CDR3 has 16 amino acids. The CDR3 DNA reads TGTGCCAGCAGCACCGGGACAGGGCTCATGAACACTGAAGCTTTCTTT. It codes for CASSTGTGLMNTEAFF.

The chain uses TRBV6-5 and TRBJ2-5; 7 bases map to TRBD2. This CDR3 has 18 residues. The ends lost 0 bases at V and 0 bases at J; junction bases unmatched: 10. Germline CDR1 MNHEY, CDR2 SVGAGI. The CDR3 spells CASSYSTEWGGYQETQYF. The CDR3 bases are TGTGCCAGCAGTTACTCCACAGAGTGGGGGGGGTACCAAGAGACCCAGTACTTC.

V gene TRBV28 combines with J gene TRBJ2-2, with TRBD2 identical over 13 bases. V lost 2 bases to trimming and J lost 3 bases; unmatched junction nucleotides: 6. The CDR3 consists of 18 residues. From germline, CDR1 is MDHEN and CDR2 SYDVKM. This CDR3 reads CASSLPPGLAGYTGELFF. The CDR3 coding sequence is TGTGCCAGCAGTTTACCACCGGGACTAGCGGGATACACCGGGGAGCTGTTTTTT.

This clonotype was found once. V and J are TRBV28 and TRBJ2-5; D gene ambiguous. Trimming removed 6 bases from V and 5 bases from J, with 22 bases in between. Germline assignment: CDR1 MDHEN and CDR2 SYDVKM. This CDR3 has 16 amino acids. CDR3 coding DNA: TGTGCCAGCAGGACCTACCGGGTAGACGTCAGGGAGACCCAGTACTTC. Its protein product is CASRTYRVDVRETQYF.

The chain has TRBV6-6 and TRBJ1-2; no clear D. Trimming removed 1 base from V and 5 bases from J, with 5 bases in between. CDR1 is MNHNY and CDR2 is SVGAGI in the germline V gene (reference sequence). The CDR3 totals 12 residues. This CDR3 reads CASSYLGYGYTF. CDR3 bases: TGTGCCAGCAGTTACTTAGGATATGGCTACACCTTC.

The genes are TRBV18 and TRBJ1-4; D gene ambiguous. Trimming removed 3 bases at V and 8 bases at J, with 16 bases between. The germline V gene encodes CDR1 KGHSH and CDR2 LQKENI. The CDR3 runs 15 residues. The CDR3 nucleotides are TGTGCCAGCTCACCCTTCCTCAATGCGGTCGAAAAACTGTTTTTT. This gives the protein CASSPFLNAVEKLFF.

CDR3 residues: CSAYRGRATNYGYTF. CDR3 nucleotide sequence: TGCAGTGCTTACCGGGGAAGGGCTACTAACTATGGCTACACCTTC. The genes are TRBV20-1 and TRBJ1-2; D gene ambiguous. This CDR3 contains 15 residues. The germline V gene has CDR1 DFQATT and CDR2 SNEGSKA (reference sequence). V lost 5 bases and J 0 bases, leaving 16 bases between the germline ends.

The rearrangement uses TRBV20-1 and TRBJ2-7; either TRBD1 or TRBD2 may fit D (5 bases each). The CDR3 has 14 residues. Trimming removed 6 bases at V and 2 bases at J, with 17 bases between. The germline CDR1 and CDR2 sequences are DFQATT and SNEGSKA (reference sequence). The CDR3 region is CSAAPRDQAYEQYF. DNA of the CDR3: TGCAGTGCCGCACCCAGGGACCAAGCCTACGAGCAGTACTTC.

The CDR3 spells CASSRRTGGGTGELFF. The CDR3 nucleotides are TGTGCCAGCTCCCGTCGGACAGGGGGCGGCACCGGGGAGCTGTTTTTT. J is TRBJ2-2 and V is TRBV12-3 or TRBV12-4; 11 bases line up with TRBD1. This CDR3 has 16 residues. The V gene end was trimmed by 8 bases and the J gene end by 4 bases; junction bases not matched to a gene: 9.

V usage is TRBV11-2 and J usage is TRBJ2-7; tentatively, D is TRBD1 (6 bases). Germline CDR1 SGHAT, CDR2 FQNNGV. The CDR3 extends over 13 amino acids. Trimming stripped 3 bases from V and 2 bases from J, with 8 bases between. The CDR3, as DNA: TGTGCCAGCAGCTTGGGACACCCCTACGAGCAGTACTTC. It codes for CASSLGHPYEQYF. Drawing the rest from reference TRBV11-2 and TRBJ2-7, the complete variable domain is EAGVAQSPRYKIIEKRQSVAFWCNPISGHATLYWYQQILGQGPKLLIQFQNNGVVDDSQLPKDRFSAERLKGVDSTLKIQPAKLEDSAVYLCASSLGHPYEQYFGPGTRLTVT.